A single sample is the source of the 32 T cell receptor beta chains below, sequenced in a study of OX40 agonist ivuxolimab in advanced cancers. This table comes from immunoSEQ multiplex PCR, and its TCRdb copy is limited to in-frame clones, with some not included. The sample has tens of thousands of clones; roughly nine tenths are singletons. The sequencing used CD4+ or CD8+ T cells sorted from blood, collected in a trial of the OX40 agonist ivuxolimab. All receptors derive from an adult with an advanced solid tumor such as melanoma, head and neck, liver or kidney cancer.

This clone showed up just once. J is TRBJ1-5 and V is TRBV29-1; perhaps TRBD1 as D (6 bases). Trimming removed 6 bases from V and 4 bases from J, with 25 bases in between. Germline-derived CDR1 and CDR2 are SQVTM and ANQGSEA. The CDR3 runs 17 residues. The CDR3 region is CSVRGGQSTTENQPQHF. CDR3 bases: TGCAGCGTCCGGGGGGGACAAAGTACAACCGAGAATCAGCCCCAGCATTTT.

This chain uses TRBV6-5 with TRBJ2-4; perhaps TRBD1 as D (6 bases). In germline, CDR1 is MNHEY, CDR2 SVGAGI. V was shortened by 5 bases and J by 0 bases, with 8 bases between the two germline ends. The CDR3 covers 14 residues. In DNA, the CDR3 is TGTGCCAGCAGTCGGGACAAAGCCAAAAACATTCAGTACTTC. As protein: CASSRDKAKNIQYF.

The count of this clone is one. The CDR3 DNA sequence: TGTGCCATCAACACGGACAGGGAGTACGAGCAGTACTTC. Translation: CAINTDREYEQYF. The rearrangement joins TRBV10-3 to TRBJ2-7; 8 positions agree with TRBD1. Per the germline V gene, CDR1 is ENHRY and CDR2 is SYGVKD. The CDR3 sequence is 13 residues long. The trim removed 7 bases at V and 4 bases at J, leaving 6 bases unmatched.

The J gene is TRBJ2-2, the V gene TRBV6-5; D might be TRBD1 (6 bases). Trimming removed 2 bases from V and 6 bases from J, with 13 bases in between. Germline assignment: CDR1 MNHEY and CDR2 SVGAGI. The CDR3 sequence is 15 residues long. CDR3 sequence: CASSYQGIIAGELFF. CDR3 sequence (DNA): TGTGCCAGCAGTTACCAGGGGATAATCGCCGGGGAGCTGTTTTTT.

This clone appeared a single time. The rearrangement joins TRBV5-4 to TRBJ1-2; D is ambiguous. The CDR3 runs 13 residues. Per germline, CDR1 SGHNT and CDR2 YYREEE (reference sequence). Trimming took 5 bases from V and 4 from J, leaving 12 bases between them. The CDR3 coding sequence is TGTGCCAGCAGTCAAGACACGGTCTATGGCTACACCTTC. This codes for CASSQDTVYGYTF.

The chain couples TRBV7-2 to TRBJ2-7; 9 bases match TRBD2. V shed 1 base and J 3 bases; nucleotides not matched to a gene: 1. The CDR3 totals 14 residues. Germline lookup yields CDR1 SGHTA and CDR2 FQGNSA. This CDR3 is CASSLVAGDYEQYF. The CDR3 DNA reads TGTGCCAGCAGCTTAGTAGCGGGGGACTACGAGCAGTACTTC. The whole variable domain, remainder taken from reference TRBV7-2 and TRBJ2-7, is GAGVSQSPSNKVTEKGKDVELRCDPISGHTALYWYRQSLGQGLEFLIYFQGNSAPDKSGLPSDRFSAERTGGSVSTLTIQRTQQEDSAVYLCASSLVAGDYEQYFGPGTRLTVT.

V is TRBV19 and J is TRBJ2-7; 8 bases fit TRBD1. Looked up from germline, CDR1 is LNHDA and CDR2 is SQIVND (reference sequence). The CDR3 spans 15 residues. The V and J ends lost 7 bases and 2 bases, in that order; junction bases with no gene match: 10. The CDR3 nucleotides read TGTGCCAGTAATTCAAAGGACAGGGCCCCCTACGAGCAGTACTTC. Translating it yields CASNSKDRAPYEQYF.

V and J are TRBV6-1 and TRBJ1-2, with TRBD1 as a possible D gene (5 bases). Germline loops: CDR1 MNHNS, CDR2 SASEGT. V was trimmed by 10 bases and J by 3 bases, leaving 18 bases between them. This CDR3 is built from 14 residues. The chain's CDR3 is CAITLQGPDYGYTF. The CDR3 DNA reads as TGTGCCATCACATTGCAGGGTCCCGACTATGGCTACACCTTC.

This chain's CDR3 is CASRGDRGFGELFF. As DNA, the CDR3 is TGTGCCAGCAGGGGAGACAGGGGGTTCGGGGAGCTGTTTTTT. The chain combines TRBV6-1 with TRBJ2-2; 9 bases map to TRBD1. The CDR3 is 14 amino acids. In germline, CDR1 is MNHNS, CDR2 SASEGT. The V and J ends lost 6 bases and 7 bases, in that order; junction bases with no gene match: 6.

The chain is built from TRBV5-6 and TRBJ1-2; D is perhaps TRBD1 (6 bases). Between the trimmed V and J ends, which lost 1 base and 6 bases, there was a span of 16 bases. Per germline, CDR1 SGHDT and CDR2 YYEEEE. CDR3 length: 15 amino acids. The CDR3 spells CASSLLNREEDGYTF. The CDR3 coding sequence is TGTGCCAGCAGCTTGTTGAACAGGGAGGAAGATGGCTACACCTTC.

The chain has TRBV19 and TRBJ2-5; 8 bases agree with TRBD1. The CDR3 totals 15 residues. Trimming removed 0 bases from V and 5 bases from J; junction bases left unmatched: 5. The germline V gene encodes CDR1 LNHDA and CDR2 SQIVND (reference sequence). The CDR3 spells CASSIDANRGETQYF. In DNA form, the CDR3 reads TGTGCCAGTAGTATAGATGCTAACAGGGGGGAGACCCAGTACTTC.

A few counts support this clone. This chain connects TRBV2 to TRBJ2-2; 8 positions match TRBD1. J lost 5 bases, V lost 6 bases, and 2 bases had no gene match. This CDR3 contains 13 residues. Germline CDR1 is SNHLY and CDR2 is FYNNEI. CDR3 sequence (DNA): TGTGCCAGCAGGCAGGGGGCAACCGGGGAGCTGTTTTTT. Residues: CASRQGATGELFF.

The rearrangement links TRBV4-1 to TRBJ2-1, with D possibly matching TRBD1 (7 bases). The CDR3 length is 16 residues. Trimming stripped 2 bases from V and 6 bases from J, with 17 bases between. Germline CDR1 is MGHRA and CDR2 is YSYEKL. The CDR3 nucleotides read TGCGCCAGCAGCCAACCCCAGGGGGGCGCCGGCAATGAGCAGTTCTTC. Its translation: CASSQPQGGAGNEQFF.

The chain uses TRBV5-1 and TRBJ1-1; 7 nucleotides align to TRBD1. CDR3 size: 15 residues. With V trimmed by 0 bases and J by 1 base, 3 bases remained unmatched. The V gene's germline CDR1 is SGHRS and CDR2 YFSETQ. The CDR3 protein is CASSLVRGRNTEAFF. The CDR3 DNA follows: TGCGCCAGCAGCTTGGTTAGGGGGCGGAACACTGAAGCTTTCTTT.

The rearrangement links TRBV2 to TRBJ1-2, with D tentatively TRBD1 (6 bases). Germline V gives CDR1 SNHLY, CDR2 FYNNEI. Trimming pared 6 bases from V and 2 bases from J, leaving 19 bases between. The CDR3 runs 16 residues. The CDR3, as DNA: TGTGCCAGCAGGACCGGACAGCCAATCTTGAACTATGGCTACACCTTC. Encoded protein: CASRTGQPILNYGYTF.

The chain couples TRBV28 to TRBJ1-2; 7 bases align to TRBD1. Germline V gene data show CDR1 as MDHEN and CDR2 as SYDVKM. The CDR3 covers 13 residues. V shed 5 bases and J 8 bases; nucleotides not matched to a gene: 8. CDR3 nucleotide sequence: TGTGCCAGCAGTCCGGGACAGCCTGGGGGCTACACCTTC. Its protein is CASSPGQPGGYTF.

The rearrangement links TRBV7-6 to TRBJ2-3, with D perhaps TRBD2 (6 bases). Trimming took off 6 bases at V and 3 bases at J, with 22 bases between the two ends. The CDR3 has 17 amino acids. Looked up from germline, CDR1 is SGHVS and CDR2 is FNYEAQ. The CDR3 loop is CASSSTAGPWRTDTQYF. CDR3 bases: TGTGCCAGCAGTAGTACGGCGGGGCCGTGGCGGACAGATACGCAGTATTTT.

V gene TRBV7-9 combines with J gene TRBJ1-2, with TRBD1 matching over 10 bases. Germline values: CDR1 SEHNR, CDR2 FQNEAQ (reference sequence). The CDR3 length is 14 residues. V was clipped by 5 bases and J by 3 bases; unmatched bases: 3. The DNA of the CDR3 is TGTGCCAGCAGCAGAGGGACAGGGGACTATGGCTACACCTTC. This encodes CASSRGTGDYGYTF.

The gene calls are TRBV30 and TRBJ1-1; D unclear. The CDR3 spans 11 residues. Per germline, CDR1 GTSNPN and CDR2 SVGIG (reference sequence). The CDR3: CGYGEDTEAFF. CDR3 in DNA: TGTGGCTACGGGGAGGACACTGAAGCTTTCTTT.

The gene calls are TRBV11-1 and TRBJ2-1, with 10 bases fitting TRBD2. Germline loops: CDR1 SGHAT, CDR2 FQDESV (reference sequence). J gave up 4 bases and V 5 bases, and 8 bases lay outside the gene matches. CDR3 size: 16 residues. This CDR3 is CASSPITSGAYNEQFF. CDR3 sequence (DNA): TGTGCCAGCAGCCCGATTACTAGCGGGGCTTACAATGAGCAGTTCTTC.

J is TRBJ2-1 and V is TRBV23-1, with 7 positions matching TRBD2. TRBV23-1 is labeled an ORF, and its function is uncertain. After removal of 0 bases from V and 0 bases from J, the junction contained 2 bases not matched to a gene. The CDR3 has 16 amino acids. CDR3 region: CASSQSCGGSYNEQFF. Written as DNA, the CDR3 is TGCGCCAGCAGTCAATCTTGCGGGGGCTCCTACAATGAGCAGTTCTTC.

This chain links TRBV5-1 with TRBJ2-3, with D possibly TRBD2 on 5 matching bases. This CDR3 contains 15 residues. Trimming cost V 6 bases and J 0 bases, with 14 bases left between them. Germline values: CDR1 SGHRS, CDR2 YFSETQ. The CDR3 region has the DNA TGCGCCAGCACGGAGGACGCGGTTAGCACAGATACGCAGTATTTT. This sequence encodes CASTEDAVSTDTQYF.

The chain combines TRBV18 with TRBJ1-2; D not resolved. This CDR3 spans 15 amino acids. V was shortened by 0 bases and J by 5 bases, with 13 bases between the two germline ends. Germline CDR1 KGHSH, CDR2 LQKENI. CDR3 DNA: TGTGCCAGCTCACCACCCCATCTAGGCGGATATGGCTACACCTTC. The encoded protein is CASSPPHLGGYGYTF.

The V call is TRBV4-1, the J call TRBJ1-6; weak D call: TRBD1 (6 bases). This CDR3 spans 17 amino acids. Trimming shortened V by 0 bases and J by 2 bases, and 11 bases separated the two germline ends. Per the germline V gene, CDR1 is MGHRA and CDR2 is YSYEKL. The CDR3 DNA follows: TGCGCCAGCAGCCAAGACGACAGGAAAACCTATAATTCACCCCTCCACTTT. Protein: CASSQDDRKTYNSPLHF.

V gene TRBV5-6 combines with J gene TRBJ2-7, with no clear D. CDR1 and CDR2 (germline): SGHDT, YYEEEE. With 2 bases removed from V and 3 bases from J, the gap between germline ends came to 9 bases. The CDR3 is 13 residues long. Here the CDR3 reads CASSFVGLYEQYF. The CDR3, as DNA: TGTGCCAGCAGCTTTGTTGGGCTCTACGAGCAGTACTTC.

The CDR3, as DNA: TGTGCCAGCAGCTCCGTGGGACTCGCGCTCCCTGGCTATGGCTACACCTTC. Translating it yields CASSSVGLALPGYGYTF. This chain uses TRBV11-2 with TRBJ1-2; perhaps TRBD1 as D (5 bases). The germline V gene has CDR1 SGHAT and CDR2 FQNNGV. Trimming cost V 4 bases and J 4 bases, with 22 bases left between them. The CDR3 contains 17 residues.

The chain employs TRBV5-4 and TRBJ2-5; 7 bases align to TRBD2. V lost 0 bases to trimming and J lost 4 bases; unmatched junction nucleotides: 9. Germline CDR1 is SGHNT and CDR2 is YYREEE (reference sequence). The length of the CDR3 is 16 residues. The CDR3 loop reads CASSLGGTTPRETQYF. The CDR3 DNA sequence: TGTGCCAGCAGCTTGGGAGGGACTACCCCCCGAGAGACCCAGTACTTC.

This sequence joins TRBV19 and TRBJ1-2; tentative D call: TRBD1 (6 bases). The germline V gene has CDR1 LNHDA and CDR2 SQIVND (reference sequence). Between the trimmed V and J ends, which lost 3 bases and 8 bases, there was a span of 13 bases. The CDR3 length is 13 residues. The CDR3 DNA follows: TGTGCCAGTAGTATGGTTGGGGGGCAAGGCTACACCTTC. It is translated as CASSMVGGQGYTF.

This rearrangement joins TRBV6-5 to TRBJ1-2; TRBD1 matches 7 bases. The CDR3 consists of 11 residues. Germline-derived CDR1 and CDR2 are MNHEY and SVGAGI. V trimming: 6 bases; J trimming: 8 bases; junction bases outside the gene matches: 3. The CDR3 reads CASSRQGGYTF. The CDR3 DNA follows: TGTGCCAGCAGCCGACAGGGAGGCTACACCTTC.

The chain recombines TRBV11-2 with TRBJ2-6; no clear D gene. The germline V gene encodes CDR1 SGHAT and CDR2 FQNNGV. The V gene lost 0 bases and the J gene lost 4 bases, with 10 bases spanning the gap. The CDR3 has 16 amino acids. DNA for the CDR3: TGTGCCAGCAGCTTAGATCTAGGGTTGGGGGCCAACGTCCTGACTTTC. Protein product: CASSLDLGLGANVLTF.

The chain carries TRBV7-6 and TRBJ2-2, with D possibly TRBD1 on 6 matching bases. The length of the CDR3 is 16 residues. Germline loops: CDR1 SGHVS, CDR2 FNYEAQ. V was trimmed by 0 bases and J by 4 bases, leaving 12 bases between them. This chain's CDR3 is CASSLALRGITGELFF. The CDR3 DNA reads as TGTGCCAGCAGCTTAGCCCTCAGGGGAATCACCGGGGAGCTGTTTTTT.

This sequence joins TRBV5-1 and TRBJ2-5, with 11 nucleotides matching TRBD1. The CDR3 has 13 residues. The germline V gene encodes CDR1 SGHRS and CDR2 YFSETQ. V was clipped by 5 bases and J by 4 bases; unmatched bases: 1. The CDR3 bases are TGCGCCAGCAGGGGGACAGGGGGAGAGACCCAGTACTTC. It specifies CASRGTGGETQYF. Full variable domain (rest looked up from reference TRBV5-1 and TRBJ2-5): KAGVTQTPRYLIKTRGQQVTLSCSPISGHRSVSWYQQTPGQGLQFLFEYFSETQRNKGNFPGRFSGRQFSNSRSEMNVSTLELGDSALYLCASRGTGGETQYFGPGTRLLVL.